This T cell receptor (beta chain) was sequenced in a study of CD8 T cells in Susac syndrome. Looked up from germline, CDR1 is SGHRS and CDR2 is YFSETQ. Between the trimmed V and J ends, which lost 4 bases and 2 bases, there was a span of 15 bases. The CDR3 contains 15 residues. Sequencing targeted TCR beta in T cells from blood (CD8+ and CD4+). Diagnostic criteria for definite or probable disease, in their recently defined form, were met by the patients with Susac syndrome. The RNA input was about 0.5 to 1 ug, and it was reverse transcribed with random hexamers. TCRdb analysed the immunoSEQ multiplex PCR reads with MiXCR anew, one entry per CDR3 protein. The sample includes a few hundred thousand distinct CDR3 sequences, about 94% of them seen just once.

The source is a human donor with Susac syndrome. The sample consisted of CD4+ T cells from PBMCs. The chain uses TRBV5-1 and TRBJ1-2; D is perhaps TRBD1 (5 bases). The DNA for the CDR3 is TGCGCCAGCAGCCGGGAGGGGCAGGGAAACTATGGCTACACCTTC. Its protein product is CASSREGQGNYGYTF.